The T cell receptor beta chain described here comes from a study of T cells after yellow fever vaccination. Germline assignment: CDR1 KGHSH and CDR2 LQKENI. V dropped 0 bases and J dropped 5; count of bases not matched to a gene: 9. The CDR3 runs 16 residues. Each CDR3 protein gets one entry after TCRdb re-called the 5' RACE reads with MiXCR. Of a few hundred thousand distinct CDR3 sequences in the sample, more than 3% were seen once. The chain links TRBV18 to TRBJ2-5, with 7 positions matching TRBD1. The sequenced sample was PBMCs, obtained on the day of the yellow fever booster vaccination. This sequence originates from a man aged 18 to 29 who received the YFV17D yellow fever vaccine. The CDR3 nucleotides read TGTGCCAGCTCACCACCCGGGACAGACACATTCGAGACCCAGTACTTC. Residues: CASSPPGTDTFETQYF.